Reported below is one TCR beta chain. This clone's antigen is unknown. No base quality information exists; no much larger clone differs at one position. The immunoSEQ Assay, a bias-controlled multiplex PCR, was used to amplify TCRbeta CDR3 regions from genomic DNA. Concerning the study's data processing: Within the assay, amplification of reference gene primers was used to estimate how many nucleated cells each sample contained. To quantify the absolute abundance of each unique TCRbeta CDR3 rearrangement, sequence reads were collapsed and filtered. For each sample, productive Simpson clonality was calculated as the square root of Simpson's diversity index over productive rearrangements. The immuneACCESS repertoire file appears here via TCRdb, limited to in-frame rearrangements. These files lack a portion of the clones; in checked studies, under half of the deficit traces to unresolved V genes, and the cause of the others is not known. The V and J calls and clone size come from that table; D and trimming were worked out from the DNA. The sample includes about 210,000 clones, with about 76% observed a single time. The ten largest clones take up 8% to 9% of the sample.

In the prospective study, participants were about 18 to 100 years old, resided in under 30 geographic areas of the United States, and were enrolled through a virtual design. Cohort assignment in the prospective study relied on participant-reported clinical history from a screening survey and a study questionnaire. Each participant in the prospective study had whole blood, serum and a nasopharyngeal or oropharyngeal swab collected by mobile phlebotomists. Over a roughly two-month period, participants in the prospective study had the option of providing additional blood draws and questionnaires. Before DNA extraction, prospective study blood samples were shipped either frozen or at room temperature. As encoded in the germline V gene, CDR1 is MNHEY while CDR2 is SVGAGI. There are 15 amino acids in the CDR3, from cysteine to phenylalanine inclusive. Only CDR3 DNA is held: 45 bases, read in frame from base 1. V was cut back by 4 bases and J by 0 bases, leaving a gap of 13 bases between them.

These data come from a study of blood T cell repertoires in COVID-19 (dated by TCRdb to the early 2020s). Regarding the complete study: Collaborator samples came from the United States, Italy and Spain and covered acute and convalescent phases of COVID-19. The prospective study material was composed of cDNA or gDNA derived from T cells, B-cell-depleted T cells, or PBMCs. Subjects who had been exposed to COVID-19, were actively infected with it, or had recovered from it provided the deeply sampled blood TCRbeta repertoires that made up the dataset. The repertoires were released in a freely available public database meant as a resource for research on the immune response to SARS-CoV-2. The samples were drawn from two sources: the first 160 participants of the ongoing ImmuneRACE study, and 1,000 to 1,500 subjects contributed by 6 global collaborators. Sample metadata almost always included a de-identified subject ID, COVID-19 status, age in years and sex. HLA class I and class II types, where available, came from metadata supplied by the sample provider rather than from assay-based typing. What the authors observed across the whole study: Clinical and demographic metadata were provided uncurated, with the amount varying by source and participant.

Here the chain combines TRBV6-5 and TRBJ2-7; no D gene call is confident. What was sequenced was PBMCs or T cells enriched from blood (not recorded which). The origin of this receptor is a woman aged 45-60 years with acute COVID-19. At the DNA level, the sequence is TGTGCCAGCAGTTTCGCTCGTAGGAGCTCCTACGAGCAGTACTTC. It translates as CASSFARRSSYEQYF.